This is a list of T cell receptor beta chains from one sample in a study of immune cell composition in non-small cell lung cancer. Clones were sequenced by immunoSEQ multiplex PCR, and TCRdb holds only the in-frame ones, with some missing. This table holds 6,500 to 7,000 clones, 70% to 90% found once. Source material: non-adjacent lung tissue. These receptors were taken from a human donor with non-small cell lung cancer. Each CDR3 is given with its conserved first and last residue. Each record gives: CDR3 protein, CDR3 DNA, J gene, D gene, V gene, clone size. D genes are given only for firm matches. Clone sizes are given selectively: once, few, many, or a class where the clone is expanded.

CDR3 protein: CASSTGRNQPQHF; CDR3 DNA: TGTGCCAGTAGTACAGGGCGGAATCAGCCCCAGCATTTT; J gene: TRBJ1-5; D gene: -; V gene: TRBV19; clone size: -
CDR3 protein: CASSVDYGYTF; CDR3 DNA: TGTGCCAGCTCGGTAGACTATGGCTACACCTTC; J gene: TRBJ1-2; D gene: -; V gene: TRBV18; clone size: -
CDR3 protein: CASSQETDGGAGDTQYF; CDR3 DNA: TGTGCCAGCAGCCAAGAGACGGACGGGGGGGCTGGAGATACGCAGTATTTT; J gene: TRBJ2-3; D gene: TRBD2; V gene: TRBV4-2; clone size: -
CDR3 protein: CASRELAGQETQYF; CDR3 DNA: TGTGCCAGTAGGGAACTAGCGGGGCAAGAGACCCAGTACTTC; J gene: TRBJ2-5; D gene: TRBD2; V gene: TRBV19; clone size: -
CDR3 protein: CASSALNTIYF; CDR3 DNA: TGTGCCAGCAGCGCCTTAAACACCATATATTTT; J gene: TRBJ1-3; D gene: -; V gene: TRBV9; clone size: once
CDR3 protein: CASSSQQGVRTDTQYF; CDR3 DNA: TGTGCCAGCAGCTCTCAACAGGGTGTTAGAACAGATACGCAGTATTTT; J gene: TRBJ2-3; D gene: -; V gene: TRBV7-9; clone size: -
CDR3 protein: CASSLAFTGTRANEQFF; CDR3 DNA: TGTGCCAGCAGCTTAGCGTTTACCGGGACTAGGGCCAATGAGCAGTTCTTC; J gene: TRBJ2-1; D gene: TRBD2; V gene: TRBV7-6; clone size: -
CDR3 protein: CASSVEGGRVVDTQYF; CDR3 DNA: TGTGCCAGCAGCGTAGAGGGAGGGAGGGTCGTTGATACGCAGTATTTT; J gene: TRBJ2-3; D gene: -; V gene: TRBV21-1; clone size: -
CDR3 protein: CASETGMNQPQHF; CDR3 DNA: TGTGCCAGTGAGACAGGGATGAATCAGCCCCAGCATTTT; J gene: TRBJ1-5; D gene: TRBD1; V gene: TRBV6-1; clone size: -
CDR3 protein: CATRNGTDYGYTF; CDR3 DNA: TGTGCCACTCGAAACGGGACAGACTATGGCTACACCTTC; J gene: TRBJ1-2; D gene: TRBD1; V gene: TRBV10-3; clone size: -
CDR3 protein: CAINPDRTQLNTIYF; CDR3 DNA: TGTGCCATCAATCCTGACAGGACCCAATTGAACACCATATATTTT; J gene: TRBJ1-3; D gene: -; V gene: TRBV10-3; clone size: -
CDR3 protein: CASRLRPVTGELFF; CDR3 DNA: TGCGCCAGCCGCCTAAGGCCCGTCACCGGGGAGCTGTTTTTT; J gene: TRBJ2-2; D gene: -; V gene: TRBV4-3; clone size: -
CDR3 protein: CASSGTQGLGNQPQHF; CDR3 DNA: TGTGCCAGCAGCGGGACGCAGGGGCTGGGAAATCAGCCCCAGCATTTT; J gene: TRBJ1-5; D gene: -; V gene: TRBV11-2; clone size: -
CDR3 protein: CASSHGRAEQYF; CDR3 DNA: TGCGCCAGCAGCCATGGGAGGGCCGAGCAGTACTTC; J gene: TRBJ2-7; D gene: TRBD2; V gene: TRBV4-3; clone size: -
CDR3 protein: CASSIPGGEQFF; CDR3 DNA: TGTGCCAGTAGTATCCCAGGGGGTGAGCAGTTCTTC; J gene: TRBJ2-1; D gene: TRBD1; V gene: TRBV19; clone size: -
CDR3 protein: CASNQDSLPGNTIYF; CDR3 DNA: TGTGCCAGCAACCAAGACAGTCTTCCTGGAAACACCATATATTTT; J gene: TRBJ1-3; D gene: -; V gene: TRBV9; clone size: -
CDR3 protein: CASSLDPGTEAFF; CDR3 DNA: TGTGCCAGCAGCCTGGACCCGGGAACTGAAGCTTTCTTT; J gene: TRBJ1-1; D gene: -; V gene: TRBV7-3; clone size: -
CDR3 protein: CAWSQQDLMSLHF; CDR3 DNA: TGTGCCTGGAGCCAACAGGATTTAATGTCCCTCCACTTT; J gene: TRBJ1-6; D gene: -; V gene: TRBV30; clone size: few
CDR3 protein: CATSSTVFGALNTEAFF; CDR3 DNA: TGTGCCACCAGCAGTACTGTCTTTGGTGCCCTGAACACTGAAGCTTTCTTT; J gene: TRBJ1-1; D gene: -; V gene: TRBV15; clone size: -
CDR3 protein: CSVIPILSRANVLTF; CDR3 DNA: TGCAGCGTTATTCCGATACTAAGTCGGGCCAACGTCCTGACTTTC; J gene: TRBJ2-6; D gene: -; V gene: TRBV29-1; clone size: -
CDR3 protein: CATSRDLGLVYQETQYF; CDR3 DNA: TGTGCCACCAGCAGAGATCTGGGACTAGTCTACCAAGAGACCCAGTACTTC; J gene: TRBJ2-5; D gene: TRBD2; V gene: TRBV15; clone size: -
CDR3 protein: CASSPGQPQQGGQYF; CDR3 DNA: TGCGCCAGCAGCCCGGGACAGCCCCAGCAGGGTGGGCAGTACTTC; J gene: TRBJ2-7; D gene: TRBD1; V gene: TRBV5-1; clone size: -
CDR3 protein: CASSLAGGEKLFF; CDR3 DNA: TGTGCCAGCAGCTTAGCAGGAGGTGAAAAACTGTTTTTT; J gene: TRBJ1-4; D gene: -; V gene: TRBV7-6; clone size: few
CDR3 protein: CASSLSGGGTDTQYF; CDR3 DNA: TGCGCCAGCAGCTTGAGCGGGGGGGGGACAGATACGCAGTATTTT; J gene: TRBJ2-3; D gene: TRBD2; V gene: TRBV5-1; clone size: -
CDR3 protein: CSVDRGRGMNTEAFF; CDR3 DNA: TGCAGCGTTGACAGGGGCCGCGGTATGAACACTGAAGCTTTCTTT; J gene: TRBJ1-1; D gene: -; V gene: TRBV29-1; clone size: -
CDR3 protein: CASSPRQGGPIVLTF; CDR3 DNA: TGTGCCAGCAGCCCGCGACAGGGGGGGCCTATCGTCCTGACTTTC; J gene: TRBJ2-6; D gene: TRBD1; V gene: TRBV9; clone size: -
CDR3 protein: CASSEVGGPNGYTF; CDR3 DNA: TGTGCCAGCAGTGAAGTCGGGGGGCCGAATGGCTACACCTTC; J gene: TRBJ1-2; D gene: -; V gene: TRBV6-1; clone size: few
CDR3 protein: CAISDRMGFYNEQFF; CDR3 DNA: TGTGCCATCAGTGATAGAATGGGGTTCTACAATGAGCAGTTCTTC; J gene: TRBJ2-1; D gene: -; V gene: TRBV10-3; clone size: -
CDR3 protein: CASSQGQGGDEQYF; CDR3 DNA: TGTGCCAGCAGCCAGGGACAGGGTGGGGACGAGCAGTACTTC; J gene: TRBJ2-7; D gene: TRBD1; V gene: TRBV6-5; clone size: -
CDR3 protein: CASSQEFSDRVYEQYF; CDR3 DNA: TGCGCCAGCAGCCAAGAATTCTCGGACAGGGTCTACGAGCAGTACTTC; J gene: TRBJ2-7; D gene: TRBD1; V gene: TRBV4-3; clone size: -